This T cell receptor beta chain emerged from a study of blood T cell repertoires in COVID-19. Looking at the study overall: Acute and convalescent COVID-19 specimens originated in the United States, Italy and Spain.

CDR1 is SGHDN and CDR2 is FVKESK in the germline V gene. V lost 4 bases to trimming and J lost 4 bases, with 8 bases between them. The CDR3 is 13 residues long. Source study methods: How many nucleated cells were present was estimated from reference gene primer amplification. TCRdb keeps only in-frame clones here, not all; method: immunoSEQ multiplex PCR. For V, J and clone size, that table is used; D and trimming come from the DNA. The table lists some 310,000 clones, roughly 86% of them singletons. Participants, 18 to 89 years old, spanned about 26 US areas. Participants had their cohort set by participant-reported clinical history.

This receptor was identified in a woman in her 30s who had recovered from COVID-19. Sequencing used PBMCs or T cells enriched from blood (not recorded which). This rearrangement joins TRBV14 to TRBJ2-1; the D is unclear. The CDR3 spells CASSLGLYNEQFF. DNA for the CDR3: TGTGCCAGCAGCCTGGGCCTTTACAATGAGCAGTTCTTC.